This TCR beta chain was profiled in a study of blood T cells in healthy people across ages. A second roughly 6 to 12 cycle PCR used barcoded and J-beta primers. TCRdb re-called the 5' RACE reads through MiXCR, storing one row per CDR3 protein. The sample gives about 1.4 million distinct CDR3 sequences, around 59% of which show up once; over 5.5% is in the top ten. Germline V gene sequence: CDR1 ENHRY, CDR2 SYGVKD. The CDR3 runs 15 residues. V lost 7 bases, J lost 13 bases, and 16 bases stayed unmatched. This clonotype was found once. Each donor supplied ten milliliters of peripheral blood. The specimen was blood. This chain links TRBV10-3 with TRBJ2-4, with TRBD1 matching 10 bases. The sequence was obtained from a man aged 18 to 35 in good health. DNA of the CDR3: TGTGCCATCAACAGGGACAGGGGAGGTTCGGGTGAGCAGTACTTC. This sequence encodes CAINRDRGGSGEQYF.